This T cell receptor beta chain is from a study of metastatic and nonmetastatic thyroid tumors. Overall study context: Peripheral blood and tumor or nodule samples from malignant and benign thyroid patients were compared.

The study's findings and limits: Significantly higher TCR beta diversity was reportedly seen in malignant thyroid tumors than benign nodules, in blood and tumor.

The germline CDR1 and CDR2 sequences are MNHNS and SASEGT. V was cut by 10 bases and J by 2 bases, with 20 bases left in between. This CDR3 contains 16 residues. In the original processing: For papillary thyroid cancer, a distant-metastasis classifier was constructed from CDR3 differences observed across clinicopathological groups. TCRdb re-clonotyped the PCR reads via MiXCR. These V and J calls derive from TCRdb rather than the authors' analysis. The repertoire holds approximately 30,000 clones, with less than 4% as singletons. Patients had received no treatment of any kind before thyroid surgery. Details on this clone: Its antigen is as yet unknown.

This TCR was sampled from a male donor with papillary thyroid cancer or a benign thyroid nodule (not recorded which). Some clones in this sample may be carry-over from other donors' samples. This chain uses TRBV6-1 with TRBJ1-4; the D gene is possibly TRBD1 (6 bases). Material for sequencing was blood. CDR3 coding DNA: TGTGCCAACAGGCACCTTATGGGGGCGACTAATGAAAAACTGTTTTTT. It yields the protein CANRHLMGATNEKLFF.